This record covers a single T cell receptor beta chain. These data are taken from a study of CD8 T cells in Susac syndrome. CDR1 and CDR2 (germline): DFQATT, SNEGSKA (reference sequence). This CDR3 has 12 residues. The V end was cut by 7 bases, the J end by 6 bases, with 14 bases between. RNA totalling roughly 0.45 to 1 ug underwent reverse transcription with random hexamers. From the immunoSEQ multiplex PCR reads, TCRdb called clonotypes with MiXCR, one entry per CDR3 protein. Of about 210,000 distinct CDR3 sequences in the sample, around 95% were seen once. Sequencing was done on a sample of CD4+ T cells from PBMCs. The origin of this receptor is a human donor with multiple sclerosis. The chain couples TRBV20-1 to TRBJ2-3; D uncertain. The CDR3 region is CSGKSLGDTQYF. DNA of the CDR3: TGCAGTGGCAAAAGCCTGGGGGATACGCAGTATTTT.